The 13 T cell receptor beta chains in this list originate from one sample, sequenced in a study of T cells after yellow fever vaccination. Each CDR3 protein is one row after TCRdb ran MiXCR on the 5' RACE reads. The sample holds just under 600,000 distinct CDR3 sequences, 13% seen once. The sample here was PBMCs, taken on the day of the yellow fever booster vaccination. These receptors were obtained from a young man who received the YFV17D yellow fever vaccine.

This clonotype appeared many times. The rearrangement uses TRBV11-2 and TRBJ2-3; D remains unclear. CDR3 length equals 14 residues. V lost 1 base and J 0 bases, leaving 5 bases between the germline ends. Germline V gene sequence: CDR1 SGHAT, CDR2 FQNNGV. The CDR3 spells CASSLVQSTDTQYF. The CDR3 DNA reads TGTGCCAGCAGCTTAGTTCAGAGCACAGATACGCAGTATTTT.

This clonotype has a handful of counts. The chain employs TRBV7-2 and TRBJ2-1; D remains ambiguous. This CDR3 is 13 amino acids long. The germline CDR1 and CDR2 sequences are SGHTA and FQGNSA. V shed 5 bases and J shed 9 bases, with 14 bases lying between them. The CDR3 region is CASSPGSGLEQFF. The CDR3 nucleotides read TGTGCCAGCAGCCCCGGAAGTGGGCTTGAGCAGTTCTTC.

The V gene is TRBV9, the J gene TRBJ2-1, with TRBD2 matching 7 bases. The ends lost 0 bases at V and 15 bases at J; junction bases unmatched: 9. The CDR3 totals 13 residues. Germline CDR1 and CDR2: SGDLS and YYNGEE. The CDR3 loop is CASSVALAGPGFF. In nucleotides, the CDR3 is TGTGCCAGCAGCGTAGCATTAGCGGGCCCAGGGTTCTTC.

The CDR3 sequence is CSVERESTDTQYF. The CDR3 nucleotides are TGCAGCGTTGAGCGGGAGAGCACAGATACGCAGTATTTT. This chain uses TRBV29-1 with TRBJ2-3; 7 bases align to TRBD2. The CDR3 sequence is 13 residues long. From germline, CDR1 is SQVTM and CDR2 ANQGSEA. Germline trimming cut 3 bases from V and 0 bases from J; bases unmatched to any gene: 0.

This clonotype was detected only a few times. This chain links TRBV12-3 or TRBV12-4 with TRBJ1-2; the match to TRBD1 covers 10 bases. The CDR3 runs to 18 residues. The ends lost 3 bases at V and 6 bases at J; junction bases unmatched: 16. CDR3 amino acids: CASSFLGTGAPSKDGYTF. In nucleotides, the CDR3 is TGTGCCAGCAGTTTTCTCGGGACAGGGGCGCCAAGTAAGGATGGCTACACCTTC.

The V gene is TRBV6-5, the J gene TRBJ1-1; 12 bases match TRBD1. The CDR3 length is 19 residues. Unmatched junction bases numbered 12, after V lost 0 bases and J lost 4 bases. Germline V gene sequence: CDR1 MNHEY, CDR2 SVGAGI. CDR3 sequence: CASSYSVGQGASWATEAFF. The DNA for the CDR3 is TGTGCCAGCAGTTACTCAGTGGGACAGGGGGCTAGTTGGGCCACTGAAGCTTTCTTT.

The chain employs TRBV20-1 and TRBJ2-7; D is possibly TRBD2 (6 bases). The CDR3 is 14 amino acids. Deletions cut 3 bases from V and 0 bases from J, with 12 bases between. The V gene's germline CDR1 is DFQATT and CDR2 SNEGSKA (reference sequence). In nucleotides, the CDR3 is TGCAGTGCTAGCGGGAGTTCAAGCTCCTACGAGCAGTACTTC. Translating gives CSASGSSSSYEQYF.

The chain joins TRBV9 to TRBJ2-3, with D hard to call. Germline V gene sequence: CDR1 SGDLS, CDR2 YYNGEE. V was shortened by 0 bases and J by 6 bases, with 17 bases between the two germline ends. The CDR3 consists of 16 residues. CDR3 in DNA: TGTGCCAGCAGCGTAGCTGGCCAGATTATGGTGGATACGCAGTATTTT. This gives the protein CASSVAGQIMVDTQYF.

The CDR3 bases are TGTGCCATCAGTGAGTCGATCCTCAGCAACAAATCCTCCTACAATGAGCAGTTCTTC. Translation: CAISESILSNKSSYNEQFF. The rearrangement links TRBV10-3 to TRBJ2-1, with D uncertain. Looked up from germline, CDR1 is ENHRY and CDR2 is SYGVKD. The CDR3 spans 19 residues. The germline V and J ends were trimmed by 0 bases and 0 bases, with 18 bases remaining between them.

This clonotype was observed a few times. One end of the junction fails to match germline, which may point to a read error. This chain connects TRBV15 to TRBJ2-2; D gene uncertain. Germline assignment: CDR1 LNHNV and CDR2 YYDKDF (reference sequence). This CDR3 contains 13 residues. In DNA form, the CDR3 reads TGTGCCACCAGCAGAGATCCCACCCGGGAGCTGTTTTTT. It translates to CATSRDPTRELFF.

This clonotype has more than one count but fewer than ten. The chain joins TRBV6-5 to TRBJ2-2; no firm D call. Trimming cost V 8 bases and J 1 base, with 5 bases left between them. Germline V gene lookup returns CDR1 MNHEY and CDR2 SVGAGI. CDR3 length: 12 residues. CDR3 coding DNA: TGTGCCAGCCATCGGAACACCGGGGAGCTGTTTTTT. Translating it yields CASHRNTGELFF.

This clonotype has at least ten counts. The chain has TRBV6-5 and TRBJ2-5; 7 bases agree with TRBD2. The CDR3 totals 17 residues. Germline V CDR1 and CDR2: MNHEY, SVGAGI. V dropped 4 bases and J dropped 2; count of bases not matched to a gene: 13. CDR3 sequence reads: CASSFNLGTTSQETQYF. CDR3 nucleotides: TGTGCCAGCAGTTTCAACCTCGGGACTACCAGTCAAGAGACCCAGTACTTC.

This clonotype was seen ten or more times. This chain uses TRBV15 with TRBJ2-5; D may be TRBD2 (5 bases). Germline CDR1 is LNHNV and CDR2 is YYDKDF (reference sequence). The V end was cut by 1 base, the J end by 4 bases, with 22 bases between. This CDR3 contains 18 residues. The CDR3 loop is CATSRGARVPLTVETQYF. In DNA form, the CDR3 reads TGTGCCACCAGCAGAGGCGCGAGGGTGCCGCTGACGGTAGAGACCCAGTACTTC.